The next 20 T cell receptor beta chains were all read from a single sample in a study of T cell responses to AZD1222 COVID-19 vaccine. Profiled with immunoSEQ multiplex PCR; TCRdb holds only in-frame clones, not every one. The table shows 200,000 to 250,000 clones, with approximately 94% occurring only once. The specimen comprised peripheral blood, sampled 28 days after the second dose of the MenACWY control vaccine. These receptor sequences come from an adult who received the MenACWY meningococcal vaccine as a control.

The V gene is TRBV7-8, the J gene TRBJ2-1; D remains ambiguous. V lost 4 bases to trimming and J lost 7 bases, with 8 bases between them. The CDR3 loop spans 12 amino acids. Germline V gene sequence: CDR1 SGHVS, CDR2 FQNEAQ. CDR3 region: CASSSTRNEQFF. The CDR3 DNA reads TGTGCCAGCAGCTCAACGAGGAATGAGCAGTTCTTC. Combining the CDR3 with reference TRBV7-8 and TRBJ2-1 gives the whole variable domain GAGVSQSPRYKVAKRGQDVALRCDPISGHVSLFWYQQALGQGPEFLTYFQNEAQLDKSGLPSDRFFAERPEGSVSTLKIQRTQQEDSAVYLCASSSTRNEQFFGPGTRLTVL.

The chain couples TRBV27 to TRBJ1-6; D possibly corresponds to TRBD1 (5 bases). In germline, CDR1 is MNHEY, CDR2 SMNVEV (reference sequence). The CDR3 loop spans 14 amino acids. V lost 8 bases, J lost 5 bases, and 13 bases lay in between. The CDR3 coding sequence is TGTGCCAGCTACCCCGGGACGAATAATTCACCCCTCCACTTT. Its translation: CASYPGTNNSPLHF.

The gene calls are TRBV18 and TRBJ1-3; D might be TRBD1 (6 bases). CDR1 and CDR2 from the germline V gene are KGHSH and LQKENI. Trimming took 2 bases from V and 2 from J, leaving 10 bases between them. The CDR3 extends over 15 amino acids. The CDR3 loop reads CASSPAAGAGNTIYF. The CDR3 bases are TGTGCCAGCTCACCAGCGGCAGGGGCTGGAAACACCATATATTTT.

The gene calls are TRBV11-2 and TRBJ2-5, with D possibly matching TRBD1 (6 bases). Trimming shortened V by 5 bases and J by 1 base, and 8 bases separated the two germline ends. CDR1 and CDR2 (germline): SGHAT, FQNNGV. This CDR3 is built from 13 residues. The CDR3 here is CASSHRVQETQYF. CDR3 coding DNA: TGTGCCAGCAGCCACAGGGTCCAAGAGACCCAGTACTTC. Combining the CDR3 with reference TRBV11-2 and TRBJ2-5 gives the whole variable domain EAGVAQSPRYKIIEKRQSVAFWCNPISGHATLYWYQQILGQGPKLLIQFQNNGVVDDSQLPKDRFSAERLKGVDSTLKIQPAKLEDSAVYLCASSHRVQETQYFGPGTRLLVL.

The V call is TRBV28, the J call TRBJ2-1, with D perhaps TRBD2 (6 bases). Germline CDR1 MDHEN, CDR2 SYDVKM. V lost 6 bases and J 4 bases, leaving 10 bases between the germline ends. The length of the CDR3 is 13 residues. Here the CDR3 DNA reads TGTGCCAGCAGCCTGGGAGGTTACAATGAGCAGTTCTTC. This gives the protein CASSLGGYNEQFF.

The J gene is TRBJ1-4, the V gene TRBV7-9; tentative D call: TRBD1 (6 bases). Germline loops: CDR1 SEHNR, CDR2 FQNEAQ (reference sequence). This CDR3 spans 14 amino acids. The V and J ends lost 5 bases and 5 bases respectively, with 12 bases between them. The DNA for the CDR3 is TGTGCCAGCAGCGTCGGACAGCCGAATGAAAAACTGTTTTTT. It yields the protein CASSVGQPNEKLFF.

The J gene is TRBJ1-3, the V gene TRBV4-1; TRBD1 aligns across 10 bases. V gave up 1 base and J gave up 5 bases; unmatched junction bases: 5. Germline assignment: CDR1 MGHRA and CDR2 YSYEKL. The length of the CDR3 is 16 residues. CDR3 coding DNA: TGCGCCAGCAGCCAAGCGGGACAGGGGCTAAGAAACACCATATATTTT. Its translation is CASSQAGQGLRNTIYF.

This clone showed up just a few times. The genes are TRBV7-9 and TRBJ2-1; D is perhaps TRBD1 (6 bases). V lost 4 bases, J lost 6 bases, and 16 bases lay in between. Germline-derived CDR1 and CDR2 are SEHNR and FQNEAQ (reference sequence). This CDR3 is built from 15 residues. This CDR3 is CASSSALTGTNEQFF. For the CDR3, the DNA is TGTGCCAGCAGCTCGGCCCTAACAGGGACCAATGAGCAGTTCTTC. The complete variable domain, with remaining parts taken from reference TRBV7-9 and TRBJ2-1, reads DTGVSQNPRHKITKRGQNVTFRCDPISEHNRLYWYRQTLGQGPEFLTYFQNEAQLEKSRLLSDRFSAERPKGSFSTLEIQRTEQGDSAMYLCASSSALTGTNEQFFGPGTRLTVL.

Notes on this clone: The same CDR3 can be traced to other DNA sequences in this sample. The chain combines TRBV5-1 with TRBJ2-3; D may be TRBD2 (5 bases). CDR3 length: 14 amino acids. Trimming left V 0 bases short and J 1 base short, with 6 bases between. CDR1 and CDR2 from the germline V gene are SGHRS and YFSETQ. DNA of the CDR3: TGCGCCAGCAGCTTGGTGCGGGGCACAGATACGCAGTATTTT. Its translation: CASSLVRGTDTQYF. Filled out from reference TRBV5-1 and TRBJ2-3, the complete variable domain reads KAGVTQTPRYLIKTRGQQVTLSCSPISGHRSVSWYQQTPGQGLQFLFEYFSETQRNKGNFPGRFSGRQFSNSRSEMNVSTLELGDSALYLCASSLVRGTDTQYFGPGTRLTVL.

The rearrangement uses TRBV28 and TRBJ2-7; D possibly corresponds to TRBD2 (6 bases). Trimming removed 1 base at V and 3 bases at J, with 16 bases between. Germline CDR1 is MDHEN and CDR2 is SYDVKM. The CDR3 length is 16 residues. CDR3 in amino acids: CASSLLSGLILYEQYF. CDR3 nucleotides: TGTGCCAGCAGTTTATTGTCGGGACTGATCCTCTACGAGCAGTACTTC.

This chain links TRBV18 with TRBJ1-4, with no clear D. V was pared by 2 bases and J by 7 bases, with 8 bases between. The CDR3 spans 13 residues. Germline V gives CDR1 KGHSH, CDR2 LQKENI. The CDR3 bases are TGTGCCAGCTCACCAGGGGTAGTTGAAAAACTGTTTTTT. Translation: CASSPGVVEKLFF.

The rearrangement uses TRBV19 and TRBJ2-4; 9 bases map to TRBD2. J gave up 6 bases and V 4 bases, and 19 bases lay outside the gene matches. CDR1 and CDR2 from the germline V gene are LNHDA and SQIVND (reference sequence). The CDR3 sequence is 19 residues long. CDR3 residues: CASSNPGISGRSSRNIQYF. The DNA for the CDR3 is TGTGCCAGTAGTAACCCTGGGATTAGCGGGAGAAGTAGCAGAAACATTCAGTACTTC. Supplemented by reference TRBV19 and TRBJ2-4, the full variable domain reads DGGITQSPKYLFRKEGQNVTLSCEQNLNHDAMYWYRQDPGQGLRLIYYSQIVNDFQKGDIAEGYSVSREKKESFPLTVTSAQKNPTAFYLCASSNPGISGRSSRNIQYFGAGTRLSVL.

The chain couples TRBV7-2 to TRBJ2-7; D not certain. V lost 5 bases and J 4 bases, leaving 12 bases between the germline ends. The germline V gene encodes CDR1 SGHTA and CDR2 FQGNSA. The CDR3 contains 13 residues. The CDR3 sequence is CASSPTTLYEQYF. The CDR3 coding sequence is TGTGCCAGCAGCCCTACAACCCTTTACGAGCAGTACTTC.

This clone turned up a few times. V is TRBV6-5 and J is TRBJ2-7, with TRBD1 identical over 7 bases. This CDR3 is built from 11 residues. CDR1 is MNHEY and CDR2 is SVGAGI in the germline V gene. Germline trimming cut 3 bases from V and 13 bases from J; bases unmatched to any gene: 6. For the CDR3, the DNA is TGTGCCAGCAGTTATAAGACAGGGCTATACTTC. Residues: CASSYKTGLYF.

This chain connects TRBV7-9 to TRBJ1-1; 9 nucleotides line up with TRBD1. The germline CDR1 and CDR2 sequences are SEHNR and FQNEAQ (reference sequence). The CDR3 length is 15 residues. Trimming cost V 5 bases and J 5 bases; bases outside gene matches: 9. Here the CDR3 reads CASSPGTGRLTEAFF. As DNA, the CDR3 is TGTGCCAGCAGCCCAGGGACAGGGAGGTTGACTGAAGCTTTCTTT.

The chain joins TRBV6-6 to TRBJ2-7; 7 positions match TRBD1. V shed 8 bases, J shed 4 bases, and the junction held 17 bases outside the gene matches. Germline V lookup: CDR1 MNHNY, CDR2 SVGAGI (reference sequence). The CDR3 is made up of 16 amino acids. The CDR3: CASGEQGTAPGYEQYF. The CDR3 coding sequence is TGTGCCAGCGGCGAGCAAGGGACAGCGCCTGGGTACGAGCAGTACTTC.

V gene TRBV7-6 combines with J gene TRBJ2-7; D perhaps matches TRBD2 (5 bases). Germline V gene sequence: CDR1 SGHVS, CDR2 FNYEAQ. CDR3 length: 16 amino acids. V was cut by 5 bases and J by 4 bases, with 21 bases left in between. CDR3 sequence: CASSLGLREGLYEQYF. The CDR3 bases are TGTGCCAGCAGCCTTGGCTTAAGAGAGGGATTATACGAGCAGTACTTC. Drawing the rest from reference TRBV7-6 and TRBJ2-7, the complete variable domain is GAGVSQSPRYKVTKRGQDVALRCDPISGHVSLYWYRQALGQGPEFLTYFNYEAQQDKSGLPNDRFSAERPEGSISTLTIQRTEQRDSAMYRCASSLGLREGLYEQYFGPGTRLTVT.

This sequence joins TRBV6-5 and TRBJ1-6; D not resolved. V dropped 6 bases and J dropped 10 bases, with 13 bases sitting between them. This CDR3 has 13 residues. Germline lookup yields CDR1 MNHEY and CDR2 SVGAGI. The CDR3 bases are TGTGCCAGCAGACTACAAGTTCGATCACCCCTCCACTTT. The encoded protein is CASRLQVRSPLHF.

This clone appeared once. The chain carries TRBV10-3 and TRBJ2-1, with D tentatively TRBD2 (6 bases). Germline lookup yields CDR1 ENHRY and CDR2 SYGVKD. CDR3 length: 15 amino acids. Trimming took 11 bases from V and 7 from J, leaving 24 bases between them. CDR3 in amino acids: CAAGSWGVEGNEQFF. In nucleotides, the CDR3 is TGTGCCGCCGGCTCATGGGGGGTCGAGGGAAATGAGCAGTTCTTC.

The chain carries TRBV6-5 and TRBJ2-3, with D perhaps matching TRBD2 (6 bases). The CDR3 is made up of 14 amino acids. Deletions cut 6 bases from V and 4 bases from J, with 14 bases between. Germline CDR1 MNHEY, CDR2 SVGAGI. The CDR3 loop is CASSGGWGADTQYF. The CDR3 nucleotides are TGTGCCAGCAGCGGAGGGTGGGGCGCAGATACGCAGTATTTT.